This entry lists 28 T cell receptor beta chains sequenced from one sample in a study of cytotoxic CD8 clonotypes in ibrutinib-treated CLL. Generated by immunoSEQ multiplex PCR, the TCRdb table keeps only in-frame clones and is missing some. This table has over 250,000 clones, 60% to 80% appearing once. The material was PBMCs, obtained at disease progression, from a patient treated with ibrutinib. These receptor sequences come from a human donor with chronic lymphocytic leukemia.

This sequence joins TRBV11-1 and TRBJ2-7; TRBD1 might be the D (5 bases). From germline, CDR1 is SGHAT and CDR2 FQDESV (reference sequence). The CDR3 totals 13 residues. V lost 2 bases and J 5 bases, leaving 10 bases between the germline ends. The CDR3 bases are TGTGCCAGCAGCTTACTTTGGGGCCACGAGCAGTACTTC. Its protein is CASSLLWGHEQYF.

The rearrangement joins TRBV9 to TRBJ2-2; D possibly corresponds to TRBD1 (6 bases). Germline CDR1 is SGDLS and CDR2 is YYNGEE. Trimming stripped 2 bases from V and 3 bases from J, with 8 bases between. CDR3 length equals 14 residues. The CDR3, as DNA: TGTGCCAGCAGCGTGGACAGCTACACCGGGGAGCTGTTTTTT. Protein sequence: CASSVDSYTGELFF.

A single count supports this clone. The V and J genes are TRBV18 and TRBJ2-5; D is possibly TRBD1 (7 bases). Trimming pared 1 base from V and 0 bases from J, leaving 12 bases between. The germline gives CDR1 KGHSH, CDR2 LQKENI. CDR3 length equals 16 residues. The CDR3 sequence is CASSPRAGGYQETQYF. In nucleotides, the CDR3 is TGTGCCAGCTCACCACGGGCAGGGGGGTACCAAGAGACCCAGTACTTC.

V usage is TRBV6-1 and J usage is TRBJ2-6; TRBD1 is a possible D gene (6 bases). Trimming left V 4 bases short and J 12 bases short, with 19 bases between. Germline CDR1 is MNHNS and CDR2 is SASEGT. The CDR3 contains 15 residues. CDR3 sequence reads: CASSGTGTPLSVLTF. CDR3 DNA sequence: TGTGCCAGCAGTGGGACCGGGACACCATTAAGCGTCCTGACTTTC.

This sequence joins TRBV7-2 and TRBJ2-1; 8 bases align to TRBD2. The CDR3 is made up of 15 amino acids. Germline loops: CDR1 SGHTA, CDR2 FQGNSA. J gave up 9 bases and V 3 bases, and 10 bases lay outside the gene matches. CDR3 sequence: CASSLGLGSDSEQFF. The CDR3 bases are TGTGCCAGCAGCTTGGGACTAGGGTCTGACAGTGAGCAGTTCTTC. Combining the CDR3 with reference TRBV7-2 and TRBJ2-1 gives the whole variable domain GAGVSQSPSNKVTEKGKDVELRCDPISGHTALYWYRQSLGQGLEFLIYFQGNSAPDKSGLPSDRFSAERTGGSVSTLTIQRTQQEDSAVYLCASSLGLGSDSEQFFGPGTRLTVL.

The rearrangement joins TRBV6-5 to TRBJ1-2; D is unclear. This CDR3 has 15 amino acids. Germline CDR1 MNHEY, CDR2 SVGAGI. V was shortened by 0 bases and J by 2 bases, with 10 bases between the two germline ends. The CDR3: CASSYSGSRNYGYTF. For the CDR3, the DNA is TGTGCCAGCAGTTACTCAGGCAGCCGAAACTATGGCTACACCTTC.

V usage is TRBV9 and J usage is TRBJ2-7, with 9 bases aligning to TRBD2. V shed 0 bases, J shed 5 bases, and the junction held 3 bases outside the gene matches. The CDR3 runs 14 residues. Germline V CDR1 and CDR2: SGDLS, YYNGEE. CDR3 protein: CASSVAAGGDEQYF. CDR3 DNA: TGTGCCAGCAGCGTAGCAGCGGGAGGTGACGAGCAGTACTTC.

The rearrangement joins TRBV7-2 to TRBJ2-4, with TRBD2 identical over 14 bases. The trim removed 0 bases at V and 0 bases at J, leaving 4 bases unmatched. In germline, CDR1 is SGHTA, CDR2 FQGNSA. The CDR3 has 19 amino acids. CDR3 DNA sequence: TGTGCCAGCAGCTTAGCGACTAGCGGGAGGGAATTAGCCAAAAACATTCAGTACTTC. As protein: CASSLATSGRELAKNIQYF.

The rearrangement uses TRBV6-5 and TRBJ1-1, with 8 bases lining up with TRBD1. The J segment lost 10 bases and the V segment lost 6 bases, leaving 4 bases of the junction unmatched. The CDR3 has 11 amino acids. Per germline, CDR1 MNHEY and CDR2 SVGAGI. This CDR3 reads CASSQGAGAFF. In DNA form, the CDR3 reads TGTGCCAGCAGCCAGGGGGCGGGAGCTTTCTTT.

The rearrangement joins TRBV5-6 to TRBJ1-2; 8 positions match TRBD1. This CDR3 has 13 amino acids. Germline V gives CDR1 SGHDT, CDR2 YYEEEE. J was trimmed by 7 bases and V by 4 bases; bases with no gene match: 6. The CDR3: CASSLGTGGGYTF. Here the CDR3 DNA reads TGTGCCAGCAGCCTTGGGACAGGAGGTGGCTACACCTTC.

This clone showed up just a few times. The rearrangement links TRBV6-1 to TRBJ1-3; no definite D call. The CDR3 is made up of 12 amino acids. V was pared by 1 base and J by 3 bases, with 1 base between. CDR1 is MNHNS and CDR2 is SASEGT in the germline V gene. CDR3 loop: CASSEGGNTIYF. In nucleotides, the CDR3 is TGTGCCAGCAGTGAAGGTGGAAACACCATATATTTT.

This chain joins TRBV6-5 and TRBJ1-2; 8 positions match TRBD1. The V gene's germline CDR1 is MNHEY and CDR2 SVGAGI. The junction had 7 bases not matched to a gene; V was cut back by 2 bases and J by 8 bases. CDR3 length: 14 residues. The CDR3 bases are TGTGCCAGCAGTTACGGGCAGGGGGCTACGGGCTACACCTTC. Translation: CASSYGQGATGYTF.

V usage is TRBV5-4 and J usage is TRBJ2-7, with TRBD1 matching over 9 bases. This CDR3 comprises 18 residues. V was pared by 5 bases and J by 0 bases, with 15 bases of the junction left unmatched. Germline V lookup: CDR1 SGHNT, CDR2 YYREEE (reference sequence). The CDR3 DNA reads as TGTGCCAGCAGTTTCCGGACAGGGGCTCGACTAAGCTCCTACGAGCAGTACTTC. Translating gives CASSFRTGARLSSYEQYF. Combining the CDR3 with reference TRBV5-4 and TRBJ2-7 gives the whole variable domain ETGVTQSPTHLIKTRGQQVTLRCSSQSGHNTVSWYQQALGQGPQFIFQYYREEENGRGNFPPRFSGLQFPNYSSELNVNALELDDSALYLCASSFRTGARLSSYEQYFGPGTRLTVT.

The rearrangement links TRBV25-1 to TRBJ1-2, with D possibly TRBD1 on 5 matching bases. This CDR3 has 15 amino acids. Germline V lookup: CDR1 MGHDK, CDR2 SYGVNS. With 6 bases removed from V and 1 base from J, the gap between germline ends came to 15 bases. The DNA of the CDR3 is TGTGCCAGCAGCGAACATCAGGGATTTAACTATGGCTACACCTTC. Amino acids: CASSEHQGFNYGYTF.

V and J are TRBV19 and TRBJ1-4; possible D gene TRBD1, 5 bases. The CDR3 runs to 16 residues. CDR1 and CDR2 from the germline V gene are LNHDA and SQIVND (reference sequence). Deletions cut 5 bases from V and 8 bases from J, with 21 bases between. For the CDR3, the DNA is TGTGCCAGTAGTCACCCCCAGGGTTTGGTCGGCGAAAAACTGTTTTTT. Encoded protein: CASSHPQGLVGEKLFF.

This chain links TRBV18 with TRBJ1-2; no reliable D call. V dropped 3 bases and J dropped 4 bases, with 12 bases sitting between them. CDR1 is KGHSH, CDR2 LQKENI, per germline. This CDR3 comprises 14 residues. DNA of the CDR3: TGTGCCAGCTCACCCGAGACCGGGGTCTATGGCTACACCTTC. This encodes CASSPETGVYGYTF.

The chain links TRBV5-6 to TRBJ1-1; perhaps TRBD1 as D (6 bases). CDR1 is SGHDT and CDR2 is YYEEEE in the germline V gene. Deletions cut 4 bases from V and 1 base from J, with 14 bases between. The CDR3 is 15 residues long. The CDR3, as DNA: TGTGCCAGCAGCGAGGGGACATCAGCGAACACTGAAGCTTTCTTT. The encoded protein is CASSEGTSANTEAFF.

The chain employs TRBV6-5 and TRBJ2-7, with 8 positions matching TRBD1. V lost 6 bases and J lost 2; bases outside the gene matches: 3. The CDR3 has 13 amino acids. Germline assignment: CDR1 MNHEY and CDR2 SVGAGI. CDR3 region: CASRRTGPYEQYF. DNA of the CDR3: TGTGCCAGCAGGCGGACAGGGCCCTACGAGCAGTACTTC.

As concerns this clone: It may be a read error: a sequence one base away is much more abundant. The V gene is TRBV5-5, the J gene TRBJ2-3; D gene ambiguous. V was shortened by 0 bases and J by 0 bases, with 5 bases between the two germline ends. The germline V gene has CDR1 SGHKS and CDR2 YYEKEE (reference sequence). The CDR3 extends over 14 amino acids. Here the CDR3 reads CASSLEGSTDTQYF. CDR3 sequence (DNA): TGTGCCAGCAGCTTGGAGGGCAGCACAGATACGCAGTATTTT. The whole variable domain, remainder taken from reference TRBV5-5 and TRBJ2-3, is DAGVTQSPTHLIKTRGQQVTLRCSPISGHKSVSWYQQVLGQGPQFIFQYYEKEERGRGNFPDRFSARQFPNYSSELNVNALLLGDSALYLCASSLEGSTDTQYFGPGTRLTVL.

This chain uses TRBV10-1 with TRBJ2-7; D remains ambiguous. The CDR3 is 13 amino acids. Trimming cost V 5 bases and J 3 bases, with 11 bases left between them. The germline gives CDR1 WNHNN, CDR2 SYGVQD (reference sequence). CDR3 coding DNA: TGCGCCAGCAGTTTCGGCAGGAACTACGAGCAGTACTTC. Its translation: CASSFGRNYEQYF.

The genes are TRBV10-3 and TRBJ2-5; the D gene is possibly TRBD2 (5 bases). Germline-derived CDR1 and CDR2 are ENHRY and SYGVKD. The V end was cut by 6 bases, the J end by 5 bases, with 13 bases between. CDR3 length: 13 residues. DNA of the CDR3: TGTGCCATCAGGCGGGCTCTTCGGGAGACCCAGTACTTC. This sequence encodes CAIRRALRETQYF.

The chain is built from TRBV19 and TRBJ2-7; TRBD2 aligns across 8 bases. CDR1 LNHDA and CDR2 SQIVND come from the germline V gene (reference sequence). The CDR3 extends over 16 amino acids. The trim removed 3 bases at V and 3 bases at J, leaving 10 bases unmatched. CDR3 DNA: TGTGCCAGTAGTATTTCGGCTAGCGGGCGATACTACGAGCAGTACTTC. This codes for CASSISASGRYYEQYF.

The rearrangement uses TRBV4-3 and TRBJ2-2, with D possibly matching TRBD2 (6 bases). The CDR3 runs to 17 residues. V was shortened by 0 bases and J by 7 bases, with 18 bases between the two germline ends. Germline V gives CDR1 LGHNA, CDR2 YSLEER. In nucleotides, the CDR3 is TGCGCCAGCAGCCAAGATCTGAGGTGGGAGGTGTTCGGGGAGCTGTTTTTT. Translating gives CASSQDLRWEVFGELFF.

This sequence joins TRBV9 and TRBJ2-7; tentative D call: TRBD2 (6 bases). The germline V gene has CDR1 SGDLS and CDR2 YYNGEE. V was clipped by 3 bases and J by 3 bases, with 16 bases between them. CDR3 length equals 15 residues. DNA of the CDR3: TGTGCCAGCAGCGACGGTGGGGACTGGATCTACGAGCAGTACTTC. As protein: CASSDGGDWIYEQYF.

The J gene is TRBJ1-5, the V gene TRBV28, with D possibly being TRBD1 (6 bases). V was cut by 4 bases and J by 2 bases, with 12 bases left in between. The CDR3 sequence is 15 residues long. Germline V gene sequence: CDR1 MDHEN, CDR2 SYDVKM. The CDR3 nucleotides are TGTGCCAGCAGTTCGGACAGAGTGGGCAATCAGCCCCAGCATTTT. Its protein product is CASSSDRVGNQPQHF.

The chain links TRBV25-1 to TRBJ2-5; TRBD2 aligns across 8 bases. CDR1 and CDR2 from the germline V gene are MGHDK and SYGVNS. The CDR3 is 16 amino acids. With 3 bases clipped from V and 2 bases from J, the junction kept 8 bases outside the gene matches. DNA of the CDR3: TGTGCCAGCAGTGAGTGGGGTAGCGGGGATCAAGAGACCCAGTACTTC. Translated: CASSEWGSGDQETQYF.

The chain has TRBV5-4 and TRBJ2-5; D uncertain. The V and J ends lost 2 bases and 14 bases respectively, with 16 bases between them. In germline, CDR1 is SGHNT, CDR2 YYREEE (reference sequence). CDR3 length: 12 residues. This chain's CDR3 is CASSFLGLEPYF. The CDR3 DNA is TGTGCCAGCAGCTTCCTGGGGTTAGAGCCCTACTTC.

V and J are TRBV6-5 and TRBJ1-2; the match to TRBD1 covers 9 bases. The CDR3 has 14 residues. The V segment lost 2 bases and the J segment 5 bases; nucleotides outside the gene matches: 3. From germline, CDR1 is MNHEY and CDR2 SVGAGI. In DNA, the CDR3 is TGTGCCAGCAGTTACCTGGGACAGGGTTATGGCTACACCTTC. Translation: CASSYLGQGYGYTF.